The entry below describes one T cell receptor beta chain. Antigen unknown. This entry comes from a study of T cell responses to AZD1222 COVID-19 vaccine. Study results and caveats: Most donors were white British, females outnumbered males, and clonal diversity was possibly underestimated. Once two AZD1222 doses were given, Spike-specific TCR breadth and depth went up. Only six or seven AZD1222 recipients were seropositive at baseline.

The CDR3 is 20 amino acids. Trimming took 1 base from V and 0 from J, leaving 23 bases between them. Germline assignment: CDR1 SGHRS and CDR2 YFSETQ. The analysis combined second doses at about 4 or about 12 weeks. Produced via immunoSEQ multiplex PCR; TCRdb's table is partial and in-frame only. The sample gives about 130,000 clones, over 85% of which show up once; 1.1% is in the top ten. This sequence joins TRBV5-1 and TRBJ2-1; the D gene is possibly TRBD2 (7 bases). This TCR was sampled from an adult who received the AZD1222 COVID-19 vaccine. The specimen was peripheral blood, collected 28 days after the second AZD1222 dose. As DNA, the CDR3 is TGCGCCAGCAGCTTGCTCCCCGGGGGGCGAGACCGGGTCTCCTACAATGAGCAGTTCTTC. Translation gives CASSLLPGGRDRVSYNEQFF.